Following are 32 T cell receptor beta chains from one sample sequenced in a study of CD8+ T cells in alopecia areata. Treatment reported: oral pan-JAK inhibitor, 5-10 mg twice daily. Reverse transcribed after extraction, RNA yielded cDNA as the sequencing template. Sequencing was performed with immunoSEQ multiplex PCR; in TCRdb, only in-frame clones are kept and a portion is missing. This table holds approximately 100,000 clones, almost 60% found once. Sequenced material: CD8+ T cells sorted from blood, taken at approximately week 56, from a patient treated with tofacitinib. Receptors were obtained from a human donor with alopecia areata.

This clone was seen a handful of times. V and J are TRBV14 and TRBJ2-7, with D perhaps TRBD1 (6 bases). The CDR3 runs to 14 residues. Trimming took 4 bases from V and 2 from J, leaving 12 bases between them. The germline CDR1 and CDR2 sequences are SGHDN and FVKESK. The CDR3: CASSLGGVPYEQYF. In nucleotides, the CDR3 is TGTGCCAGCAGCCTAGGGGGAGTCCCCTACGAGCAGTACTTC.

This chain joins TRBV27 and TRBJ2-7; D remains ambiguous. Trimming shortened V by 5 bases and J by 0 bases, and 11 bases separated the two germline ends. Germline CDR1 reads MNHEY; CDR2 reads SMNVEV (reference sequence). The CDR3 has 14 amino acids. CDR3 in amino acids: CASSLRLSSYEQYF. In nucleotides, the CDR3 is TGTGCCAGCAGTCTCCGACTGAGCTCCTACGAGCAGTACTTC.

This sequence joins TRBV2 and TRBJ1-1; D possibly corresponds to TRBD1 (5 bases). Germline loops: CDR1 SNHLY, CDR2 FYNNEI. There are 12 residues in the CDR3. V was shortened by 11 bases and J by 1 base, with 11 bases between the two germline ends. CDR3 region: CASGRGNTEAFF. The DNA of the CDR3 is TGTGCCTCGGGACGGGGGAACACTGAAGCTTTCTTT.

The chain employs TRBV7-9 and TRBJ2-2, with D unresolved. Per germline, CDR1 SEHNR and CDR2 FQNEAQ (reference sequence). Between the trimmed V and J ends, which lost 5 bases and 3 bases, there was a span of 13 bases. This CDR3 region has 15 residues. The DNA of the CDR3 is TGTGCCAGCAGCCCTAACAGAGAGGACACCGGGGAGCTGTTTTTT. Protein sequence: CASSPNREDTGELFF.

This clone was observed a handful of times. The V gene is TRBV13, the J gene TRBJ2-5, with D hard to call. Per germline, CDR1 PRHDT and CDR2 FYEKMQ (reference sequence). The CDR3 covers 11 residues. Trimming pared 2 bases from V and 2 bases from J, leaving 0 bases between. Written as DNA, the CDR3 is TGTGCCAGCAGCTTACAAGAGACCCAGTACTTC. Protein sequence: CASSLQETQYF.

V gene TRBV20-1 combines with J gene TRBJ2-5, with D unresolved. V lost 2 bases to trimming and J lost 5 bases, with 6 bases between them. The CDR3 runs to 11 residues. CDR1 and CDR2 from the germline V gene are DFQATT and SNEGSKA (reference sequence). The CDR3 loop is CSARNVETQYF. In DNA form, the CDR3 reads TGCAGTGCTAGAAATGTGGAGACCCAGTACTTC.

This clone was seen only a few times. J is TRBJ2-3 and V is TRBV7-6; 9 positions agree with TRBD2. Germline V gene sequence: CDR1 SGHVS, CDR2 FNYEAQ. The trim removed 3 bases at V and 1 base at J, leaving 2 bases unmatched. The CDR3 contains 15 residues. The CDR3 region is CASSFSGGGTDTQYF. CDR3 sequence (DNA): TGTGCCAGCAGCTTTAGCGGGGGAGGCACAGATACGCAGTATTTT.

The chain has TRBV5-6 and TRBJ2-3; D possibly corresponds to TRBD1 (5 bases). The germline gives CDR1 SGHDT, CDR2 YYEEEE. Trimming removed 0 bases at V and 4 bases at J, with 15 bases between. The length of the CDR3 is 16 residues. Here the CDR3 reads CASSLARVWPPDTQYF. DNA of the CDR3: TGTGCCAGCAGCTTGGCCAGGGTGTGGCCACCAGATACGCAGTATTTT.

CDR3 sequence reads: CASSLAYPRGSYEQYF. The DNA for the CDR3 is TGTGCCAGCAGCTTAGCTTACCCCAGGGGCTCCTACGAGCAGTACTTC. This chain joins TRBV7-6 and TRBJ2-7; maybe TRBD1 (6 bases). This CDR3 spans 16 amino acids. Deletions cut 0 bases from V and 0 bases from J, with 12 bases between. From germline, CDR1 is SGHVS and CDR2 FNYEAQ.

The CDR3 DNA sequence: TGTGCCATCACCGGGGTCACCGGGGAGCTGTTTTTT. Its protein is CAITGVTGELFF. The chain links TRBV28 to TRBJ2-2; D possibly corresponds to TRBD2 (5 bases). Trimming pared 10 bases from V and 4 bases from J, leaving 10 bases between. Germline CDR1 is MDHEN and CDR2 is SYDVKM. The CDR3 is 12 amino acids.

This clone was seen once. This chain joins TRBV15 and TRBJ1-2; 11 bases align to TRBD1. Germline loops: CDR1 LNHNV, CDR2 YYDKDF (reference sequence). The V segment lost 6 bases and the J segment 3 bases; nucleotides outside the gene matches: 9. This CDR3 has 16 residues. CDR3: CATRTGQGAEDYGYTF. The CDR3 coding sequence is TGTGCCACCAGAACAGGACAGGGGGCTGAAGACTATGGCTACACCTTC.

The rearrangement joins TRBV30 to TRBJ2-7, with D unclear. CDR1 is GTSNPN, CDR2 SVGIG, per germline (reference sequence). The CDR3 length is 15 residues. Deletions cut 1 base from V and 0 bases from J, with 13 bases between. The CDR3 region is CAWSAGRRSSYEQYF. The CDR3 nucleotides read TGTGCCTGGAGTGCCGGCCGTAGGAGCTCCTACGAGCAGTACTTC.

This chain links TRBV6-1 with TRBJ1-2, with D perhaps TRBD1 (6 bases). V was shortened by 8 bases and J by 3 bases, with 22 bases between the two germline ends. Germline CDR1 MNHNS, CDR2 SASEGT. The CDR3 runs 16 residues. The CDR3: CASRGRGSSSDYGYTF. The CDR3 nucleotides read TGTGCCAGCCGTGGCAGGGGAAGTTCTTCGGACTATGGCTACACCTTC.

The chain employs TRBV5-1 and TRBJ2-1; no firm D call. Germline CDR1 SGHRS, CDR2 YFSETQ. Trimming removed 0 bases from V and 1 base from J, with 5 bases in between. The CDR3 has 14 amino acids. CDR3 amino acids: CASSLGGSYNEQFF. The CDR3 nucleotides are TGCGCCAGCAGCTTGGGGGGATCCTACAATGAGCAGTTCTTC.

This rearrangement joins TRBV4-1 to TRBJ1-1; D may be TRBD1 (6 bases). The V end was cut by 0 bases, the J end by 11 bases, with 13 bases between. Germline loops: CDR1 MGHRA, CDR2 YSYEKL. CDR3 length: 13 amino acids. CDR3 nucleotide sequence: TGCGCCAGCAGCCAAGATTGGAGGGGGGGCGCTTTCTTT. Amino acids: CASSQDWRGGAFF.

CDR3 sequence (DNA): TGCGCCAGCAGCCAAGGGGGACCCCCAGGGGAAAAACTGTTTTTT. It codes for CASSQGGPPGEKLFF. The chain recombines TRBV4-1 with TRBJ1-4, with TRBD1 as a possible D gene (5 bases). Trimming stripped 1 base from V and 8 bases from J, with 14 bases between. CDR3 size: 15 residues. Per the germline V gene, CDR1 is MGHRA and CDR2 is YSYEKL.

The chain joins TRBV27 to TRBJ2-7; D is unresolved. V lost 6 bases and J lost 1, with 10 bases in between. Germline V gives CDR1 MNHEY, CDR2 SMNVEV (reference sequence). The CDR3 is 13 amino acids. Here the CDR3 DNA reads TGTGCCAGCAGCCCAGCACCGTCCTACGAGCAGTACTTC. Translating it yields CASSPAPSYEQYF.

This clone was counted a few times. The chain is built from TRBV19 and TRBJ1-1; D call uncertain. This CDR3 contains 13 residues. From germline, CDR1 is LNHDA and CDR2 SQIVND (reference sequence). V lost 7 bases to trimming and J lost 4 bases, with 13 bases between them. Here the CDR3 reads CASIVEGATEAFF. The CDR3 nucleotides are TGTGCCAGTATTGTGGAGGGTGCCACTGAAGCTTTCTTT.

The chain links TRBV6-1 to TRBJ2-5; a weak D match, TRBD1 (5 bases). Germline-derived CDR1 and CDR2 are MNHNS and SASEGT. V was cut by 3 bases and J by 5 bases, with 10 bases left in between. This CDR3 has 13 amino acids. Here the CDR3 DNA reads TGTGCCAGCAGTGAGGGCAGGGTCGAGACCCAGTACTTC. This codes for CASSEGRVETQYF.

V is TRBV27 and J is TRBJ2-6; no clear D gene. Trimming took 6 bases from V and 2 from J, leaving 5 bases between them. CDR3 size: 13 residues. From germline, CDR1 is MNHEY and CDR2 SMNVEV (reference sequence). In DNA form, the CDR3 reads TGTGCCAGCAGCATTACTGGGGCCAACGTCCTGACTTTC. It translates to CASSITGANVLTF.

This clone has only one observation. V and J are TRBV7-9 and TRBJ2-5; perhaps TRBD1 as D (6 bases). The CDR3 spans 14 residues. Trimming stripped 8 bases from V and 4 bases from J, with 17 bases between. Germline V CDR1 and CDR2: SEHNR, FQNEAQ (reference sequence). The CDR3 is CASAPTGLGETQYF. Here the CDR3 DNA reads TGTGCCAGCGCCCCCACAGGGCTTGGAGAGACCCAGTACTTC.

The chain links TRBV7-2 to TRBJ1-2, with 8 bases lining up with TRBD1. V was pared by 6 bases and J by 6 bases, with 9 bases of the junction left unmatched. Germline CDR1 reads SGHTA; CDR2 reads FQGNSA. The length of the CDR3 is 14 residues. The CDR3 DNA is TGTGCCAGCAGTCCAACAGGGGGGAGAGATGGCTACACCTTC. As protein: CASSPTGGRDGYTF. The variable domain in full, completed from reference TRBV7-2 and TRBJ1-2, reads GAGVSQSPSNKVTEKGKDVELRCDPISGHTALYWYRQSLGQGLEFLIYFQGNSAPDKSGLPSDRFSAERTGGSVSTLTIQRTQQEDSAVYLCASSPTGGRDGYTFGSGTRLTVV.

This clone was observed a single time. The CDR3: CASSLATAGGFTEAFF. As DNA, the CDR3 is TGTGCCAGCAGCTTGGCCACGGCAGGGGGCTTCACTGAAGCTTTCTTT. The V and J genes are TRBV5-6 and TRBJ1-1; 8 bases map to TRBD1. The CDR3 is 16 residues long. Germline-derived CDR1 and CDR2 are SGHDT and YYEEEE. The V segment lost 0 bases and the J segment 4 bases; nucleotides outside the gene matches: 8.

This clone was counted a single time. The chain recombines TRBV5-6 with TRBJ1-1, with D tentatively TRBD1 (5 bases). V lost 3 bases, J lost 4 bases, and 16 bases lay in between. The germline V gene has CDR1 SGHDT and CDR2 YYEEEE. This CDR3 region has 15 residues. CDR3 nucleotide sequence: TGTGCCAGCAGCTGGGGCGCCCTGGGAAGCACTGAAGCTTTCTTT. Its protein product is CASSWGALGSTEAFF.

This sequence joins TRBV6-1 and TRBJ1-1; TRBD1 might be the D (6 bases). V lost 8 bases and J lost 2, with 12 bases in between. The CDR3 contains 13 residues. Germline V gives CDR1 MNHNS, CDR2 SASEGT. CDR3 sequence reads: CASGGRYNTEAFF. CDR3 nucleotides: TGTGCCAGCGGGGGCCGATACAACACTGAAGCTTTCTTT.

V and J are TRBV20-1 and TRBJ1-1; tentative D call: TRBD1 (6 bases). CDR3 length equals 11 residues. With 7 bases removed from V and 3 bases from J, the gap between germline ends came to 9 bases. Germline CDR1 DFQATT, CDR2 SNEGSKA (reference sequence). The CDR3: CSGGRDTEAFF. The CDR3, as DNA: TGCAGTGGGGGGCGGGACACTGAAGCTTTCTTT.

The chain has TRBV6-5 and TRBJ2-7; D might be TRBD1 or TRBD2, each matching 5 bases. V was cut by 8 bases and J by 3 bases, with 11 bases left in between. Germline CDR1 and CDR2: MNHEY and SVGAGI. The CDR3 extends over 12 amino acids. Written as DNA, the CDR3 is TGTGCCAGCGAGGGGTCCGGCTACGAGCAGTACTTC. It encodes CASEGSGYEQYF.

This chain joins TRBV7-6 and TRBJ1-6; unclear D gene. Germline V CDR1 and CDR2: SGHVS, FNYEAQ. The CDR3 runs 14 residues. Trimming stripped 0 bases from V and 7 bases from J, with 7 bases between. The CDR3 loop is CASSLAAPNSPLHF. In DNA, the CDR3 is TGTGCCAGCAGCTTAGCGGCCCCAAATTCACCCCTCCACTTT.

The chain couples TRBV4-1 to TRBJ1-2, with TRBD1 matching over 9 bases. The J segment lost 7 bases and the V segment lost 3 bases, leaving 9 bases of the junction unmatched. The CDR3 contains 15 residues. The germline V gene encodes CDR1 MGHRA and CDR2 YSYEKL. The CDR3 DNA reads TGCGCCAGCAGCCAGGAGCACAGGGGGCATGGTGGCTACACCTTC. Translating it yields CASSQEHRGHGGYTF.

This clone was picked up a small number of times. The chain is built from TRBV6-6 and TRBJ2-5, with no clear D. Between the trimmed V and J ends, which lost 7 bases and 3 bases, there was a span of 6 bases. CDR1 is MNHNY, CDR2 SVGAGI, per germline (reference sequence). The CDR3 has 11 residues. CDR3 nucleotide sequence: TGTGCCAGCAACAGTGAAGAGACCCAGTACTTC. It specifies CASNSEETQYF.

The genes are TRBV27 and TRBJ1-1; 9 bases fit TRBD1. CDR1 is MNHEY, CDR2 SMNVEV, per germline (reference sequence). The CDR3 covers 16 residues. Unmatched junction bases numbered 7, after V lost 4 bases and J lost 1 base. CDR3 loop: CASSSNRGPSNTEAFF. The CDR3 bases are TGTGCCAGCAGTTCAAACAGGGGGCCCTCGAACACTGAAGCTTTCTTT.

The rearrangement joins TRBV29-1 to TRBJ1-1; 9 positions match TRBD1. Germline CDR1 and CDR2: SQVTM and ANQGSEA. The CDR3 contains 15 residues. J lost 4 bases, V lost 6 bases, and 12 bases had no gene match. CDR3 region: CSVAGSATGGTEAFF. CDR3 DNA: TGCAGCGTGGCCGGATCCGCGACAGGGGGCACTGAAGCTTTCTTT.